This TCR beta chain was sequenced in a study of T cells after yellow fever vaccination. This clonotype showed up many times. TCRdb reanalysed the 5' RACE reads using MiXCR and keeps one entry per CDR3 protein. This table has 60,000 to 85,000 distinct CDR3 sequences, under 8% appearing once. In germline, CDR1 is MNHEY, CDR2 SMNVEV (reference sequence). V shed 4 bases and J 9 bases; nucleotides not matched to a gene: 5. This CDR3 is built from 12 residues. Sequencing was performed on CD8+ T cells sorted from PBMCs, taken around 45 days after the first yellow fever vaccination. The TCR was taken from a man between 18 and 29 years old who received the YFV17D yellow fever vaccine. The chain has TRBV27 and TRBJ2-7, with TRBD1 matching over 8 bases. As DNA, the CDR3 is TGTGCCAGCAGTTCGACAGGGGTCGCGCAGTACTTC. It codes for CASSSTGVAQYF.